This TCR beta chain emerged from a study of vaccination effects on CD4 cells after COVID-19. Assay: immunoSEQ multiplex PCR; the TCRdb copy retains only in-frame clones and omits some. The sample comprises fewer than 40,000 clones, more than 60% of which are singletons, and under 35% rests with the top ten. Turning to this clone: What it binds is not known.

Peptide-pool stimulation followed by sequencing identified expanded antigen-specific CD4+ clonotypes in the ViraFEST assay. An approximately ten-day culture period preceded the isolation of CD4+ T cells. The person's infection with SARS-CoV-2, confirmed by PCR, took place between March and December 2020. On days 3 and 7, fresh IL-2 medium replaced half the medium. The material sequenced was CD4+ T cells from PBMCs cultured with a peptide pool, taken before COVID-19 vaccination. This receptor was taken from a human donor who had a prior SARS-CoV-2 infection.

The CDR3 coding sequence is TGCGCCACCAGAGGACAACCGAACACTGAAGCTTTCTTT. This codes for CATRGQPNTEAFF. The chain employs TRBV10-2 and TRBJ1-1; possibly TRBD1 for D (5 bases). CDR3 length equals 13 residues. Trimming took 10 bases from V and 1 from J, leaving 13 bases between them. CDR1 is WSHSY and CDR2 is SAAADI in the germline V gene.